These 5 T cell receptor beta chains were all obtained from the same sample, sequenced in a study. From the 5' RACE reads, TCRdb called clonotypes with MiXCR, one entry per CDR3 protein. The sample lists some 62,000 distinct CDR3 sequences; roughly 30% were seen once. Sequences were obtained from tumor-infiltrating naive CD4+ T cells sorted from the breast tumor. Subset described: naive CD4+ T cells, CD4+CD45RA+CD25-. Source of these receptors: a female donor with breast cancer.

The chain uses TRBV5-1 and TRBJ1-1; the D is unclear. From germline, CDR1 is SGHRS and CDR2 YFSETQ. V lost 1 base to trimming and J lost 0 bases, with 10 bases between them. This CDR3 contains 15 residues. CDR3 DNA: TGCGCCAGCAGCTTGCAGGCCGGCGTGAACACTGAAGCTTTCTTT. Residues: CASSLQAGVNTEAFF. The variable domain in full, completed from reference TRBV5-1 and TRBJ1-1, reads KAGVTQTPRYLIKTRGQQVTLSCSPISGHRSVSWYQQTPGQGLQFLFEYFSETQRNKGNFPGRFSGRQFSNSRSEMNVSTLELGDSALYLCASSLQAGVNTEAFFGQGTRLTVV.

This clonotype has at least ten counts. The V and J genes are TRBV5-1 and TRBJ2-7, with TRBD2 matching 10 bases. Germline V gives CDR1 SGHRS, CDR2 YFSETQ. The V gene end was trimmed by 0 bases and the J gene end by 2 bases; junction bases not matched to a gene: 11. The CDR3 has 18 amino acids. The chain's CDR3 is CASSLGASGGFITYEQYF. In DNA form, the CDR3 reads TGCGCCAGCAGCTTGGGTGCTAGCGGGGGCTTTATTACCTACGAGCAGTACTTC.

The chain joins TRBV10-3 to TRBJ2-5; TRBD1 agrees at 7 bases. CDR1 and CDR2 (germline): ENHRY, SYGVKD. V trimming: 0 bases; J trimming: 5 bases; junction bases outside the gene matches: 3. The CDR3 runs to 14 residues. The CDR3 reads CAISESGGVETQYF. The CDR3 DNA reads as TGTGCCATCAGTGAGTCAGGGGGCGTTGAGACCCAGTACTTC.

The chain links TRBV6-6 to TRBJ2-3, with D possibly being TRBD1 (6 bases). There are 14 residues in the CDR3. With 7 bases removed from V and 3 bases from J, the gap between germline ends came to 14 bases. Germline values: CDR1 MNHNY, CDR2 SVGAGI (reference sequence). The CDR3 DNA follows: TGTGCCAGCACAGGGGTCCTGCTGACAGATACGCAGTATTTT. It yields the protein CASTGVLLTDTQYF.

The V gene is TRBV7-3, the J gene TRBJ2-1; 11 nucleotides agree with TRBD2. Per germline, CDR1 SGHTA and CDR2 FQGTGA. The CDR3 runs to 17 residues. V was pared by 1 base and J by 0 bases, with 2 bases of the junction left unmatched. The CDR3 loop reads CASSLNSGGASYNEQFF. The CDR3 nucleotides read TGTGCCAGCAGCTTAAATAGCGGGGGGGCCTCCTACAATGAGCAGTTCTTC.